The 17 T cell receptor beta chains in this list originate from one sample, sequenced in a study of blood T cell repertoires in COVID-19. Profiled with immunoSEQ multiplex PCR; TCRdb holds only in-frame clones, not every one. The data show roughly 400,000 clones, roughly 92% seen once. The specimen sequenced was PBMCs or T cells enriched from blood (not recorded which). The origin of the receptors is a woman aged 35 to 49 who had been exposed to COVID-19.

The rearrangement uses TRBV2 and TRBJ1-5, with 7 bases that match TRBD1. The length of the CDR3 is 15 residues. Germline V CDR1 and CDR2: SNHLY, FYNNEI. V lost 4 bases and J lost 3; bases outside the gene matches: 6. For the CDR3, the DNA is TGTGCCAGCAGTGGACAGGGCAAGGTCAATCAGCCCCAGCATTTT. This gives the protein CASSGQGKVNQPQHF.

The chain carries TRBV5-1 and TRBJ2-1; 9 bases are a match to TRBD1. Losses at the gene ends were 0 bases for V and 10 bases for J; bases not matched to a gene: 8. The germline V gene has CDR1 SGHRS and CDR2 YFSETQ. This CDR3 comprises 15 residues. The CDR3 reads CASSLEADRGGEQFF. In DNA, the CDR3 is TGCGCCAGCAGCTTGGAGGCGGACAGGGGTGGGGAGCAGTTCTTC.

The genes are TRBV3-1 (or the pseudogene TRBV3-2) and TRBJ1-2; D unresolved. V lost 0 bases to trimming and J lost 4 bases, with 9 bases between them. The CDR3 has 14 amino acids. Per germline, CDR1 LGHDT and CDR2 YNNKEL (reference sequence). The CDR3 loop reads CASSQDPRVYGYTF. The CDR3 DNA sequence: TGTGCCAGCAGCCAAGATCCGAGAGTCTATGGCTACACCTTC.

About this clone itself: The germline gene is not matched at one end of the junction; a read error may be the cause. The chain employs TRBV25-1 and TRBJ1-1, with TRBD1 matching over 10 bases. There are 17 residues in the CDR3. Germline CDR1 MGHDK, CDR2 SYGVNS. The CDR3 DNA reads as TGTGCCAGCAGTCCCCACCCCCAGGACAGGGGGAACAGTGAAGCTTTCTTT. The encoded protein is CASSPHPQDRGNSEAFF.

J is TRBJ1-4 and V is TRBV6-5, with D unresolved. Deletions cut 2 bases from V and 10 bases from J, with 8 bases between. This CDR3 region has 12 residues. Germline CDR1 reads MNHEY; CDR2 reads SVGAGI. The CDR3, as DNA: TGTGCCAGCAGTTACCCAGGAGGAAAACTGTTTTTT. This translates into CASSYPGGKLFF.

This clone was seen a few times. This sequence joins TRBV7-2 and TRBJ1-2, with D perhaps TRBD1 (6 bases). Germline-derived CDR1 and CDR2 are SGHTA and FQGNSA. CDR3 length: 14 amino acids. Trimming removed 5 bases at V and 4 bases at J, with 14 bases between. The CDR3 loop reads CASSKQGSFYGYTF. CDR3 DNA sequence: TGTGCCAGCAGCAAACAGGGTTCCTTCTATGGCTACACCTTC.

V is TRBV2 and J is TRBJ1-5; 9 nucleotides line up with TRBD1. Germline V gene lookup returns CDR1 SNHLY and CDR2 FYNNEI. V shed 4 bases and J 6 bases; nucleotides not matched to a gene: 1. The CDR3 extends over 13 amino acids. For the CDR3, the DNA is TGTGCCAGCAGTGGACAGGGGGTTCAGCCCCAGCATTTT. Translating gives CASSGQGVQPQHF.

The chain carries TRBV2 and TRBJ1-1, with D maybe TRBD1 (5 bases). Germline values: CDR1 SNHLY, CDR2 FYNNEI. V was cut by 4 bases and J by 4 bases, with 19 bases left in between. CDR3 length: 16 residues. The chain's CDR3 is CASSGRGGIDRTEAFF. CDR3 nucleotide sequence: TGTGCCAGCAGTGGCCGCGGGGGGATTGATCGCACTGAAGCTTTCTTT. The full variable domain, rest sourced from reference TRBV2 and TRBJ1-1, is EPEVTQTPSHQVTQMGQEVILRCVPISNHLYFYWYRQILGQKVEFLVSFYNNEISEKSEIFDDQFSVERPDGSNFTLKIRSTKLEDSAMYFCASSGRGGIDRTEAFFGQGTRLTVV.

This chain links TRBV27 with TRBJ1-1, with 8 bases matching TRBD1. This CDR3 spans 14 amino acids. The V segment lost 5 bases and the J segment 4 bases; nucleotides outside the gene matches: 6. Per germline, CDR1 MNHEY and CDR2 SMNVEV (reference sequence). The CDR3, as DNA: TGTGCCAGCAGTATACGGACAGGGATCACTGAAGCTTTCTTT. Translating it yields CASSIRTGITEAFF.

The chain links TRBV15 to TRBJ1-2, with D unresolved. Looked up from germline, CDR1 is LNHNV and CDR2 is YYDKDF (reference sequence). The CDR3 is made up of 13 amino acids. Trimming stripped 4 bases from V and 9 bases from J, with 15 bases between. CDR3 loop: CATSNMYAMSYTF. CDR3 in DNA: TGTGCCACCAGCAACATGTATGCCATGAGCTACACCTTC.

This rearrangement joins TRBV4-1 to TRBJ2-7; D call uncertain. V was pared by 1 base and J by 2 bases, with 9 bases between. The CDR3 spans 14 residues. Germline V lookup: CDR1 MGHRA, CDR2 YSYEKL. The CDR3 loop reads CASSQGPLAYEQYF. CDR3 nucleotide sequence: TGCGCCAGCAGCCAAGGGCCCCTTGCCTACGAGCAGTACTTC.

The chain joins TRBV12-3 or TRBV12-4 to TRBJ1-4; no firm D call. Trimming took 4 bases from V and 7 from J, leaving 7 bases between them. CDR3 length: 12 amino acids. This CDR3 is CASSYGGEKLFF. The CDR3 DNA is TGTGCCAGCAGTTACGGTGGTGAAAAACTGTTTTTT.

The chain joins TRBV5-1 to TRBJ2-7; D is ambiguous. The V end was cut by 7 bases, the J end by 2 bases, with 13 bases between. The CDR3 is 13 residues long. CDR1 SGHRS and CDR2 YFSETQ come from the germline V gene. CDR3 region: CASSGLSPYEQYF. CDR3 DNA sequence: TGCGCCAGCTCAGGTCTCAGCCCCTACGAGCAGTACTTC.

The chain combines TRBV24-1 with TRBJ2-7; perhaps TRBD2 as D (6 bases). Trimming cost V 3 bases and J 0 bases, with 11 bases left between them. CDR3 length: 15 amino acids. The V gene's germline CDR1 is KGHDR and CDR2 SFDVKD. The CDR3 here is CATSDSGRSSYEQYF. The CDR3 bases are TGTGCCACCAGTGATAGTGGGAGGTCCTCCTACGAGCAGTACTTC.

The chain carries TRBV7-2 and TRBJ2-7, with no clear D. Trimming removed 2 bases at V and 2 bases at J, with 10 bases between. The germline V gene encodes CDR1 SGHTA and CDR2 FQGNSA. The CDR3 totals 14 residues. CDR3 loop: CASSLKNRPYEQYF. CDR3 DNA: TGTGCCAGCAGCTTAAAGAACAGACCCTACGAGCAGTACTTC.

This chain links TRBV10-3 with TRBJ2-2; tentative D call: TRBD1 (5 bases). This CDR3 has 13 amino acids. Germline V gene sequence: CDR1 ENHRY, CDR2 SYGVKD. Trimming removed 3 bases at V and 4 bases at J, with 6 bases between. As DNA, the CDR3 is TGTGCCATCAGTGATCAGGGCACCGGGGAGCTGTTTTTT. Protein product: CAISDQGTGELFF.

As concerns this clone: Other DNA sequences in this sample translate to the same CDR3. This chain joins TRBV27 and TRBJ2-5, with a possible D match to TRBD2 (7 bases). V dropped 2 bases and J dropped 4 bases, with 11 bases sitting between them. The CDR3 spans 14 residues. CDR1 MNHEY and CDR2 SMNVEV come from the germline V gene (reference sequence). CDR3 protein: CASSLLGGGETQYF. The CDR3 DNA is TGTGCCAGCAGTTTACTAGGGGGGGGAGAGACCCAGTACTTC.